The 20 T cell receptor beta chains below all came from one sample that was sequenced in a study of shared clonotypes between healthy human individuals. Clones were read by immunoSEQ multiplex PCR, and TCRdb kept only the in-frame ones, dropping some. The sample contains about 600,000 clones, less than 97% of which appear only once. The naive CD8 subset, CD45RO-negative cells positively selected for CCR7, excluded terminally differentiated effector memory CD45RA+ cells. Sequencing was done on a sample of naive CD8+ T cells sorted from blood. These receptors were collected from a woman aged 30 to 39 in good health.

This chain connects TRBV7-9 to TRBJ2-7; unclear D gene. CDR1 is SEHNR, CDR2 FQNEAQ, per germline (reference sequence). The CDR3 contains 12 residues. V lost 4 bases, J lost 5 bases, and 9 bases lay in between. The CDR3 is CASSSVSNEQYF. CDR3 bases: TGTGCCAGCAGCTCCGTTTCCAACGAGCAGTACTTC.

The chain uses TRBV7-9 and TRBJ2-1; maybe TRBD2 (5 bases). There are 12 residues in the CDR3. Trimming shortened V by 4 bases and J by 6 bases, and 7 bases separated the two germline ends. The germline gives CDR1 SEHNR, CDR2 FQNEAQ (reference sequence). The CDR3 nucleotides read TGTGCCAGCAGCTGGACTGCCAATGAGCAGTTCTTC. The encoded protein is CASSWTANEQFF.

The CDR3 nucleotides read TGTGCCAGCAGTTCCGACGGAGTTTACAATGAGCAGTTCTTC. Translated, it gives CASSSDGVYNEQFF. V usage is TRBV27 and J usage is TRBJ2-1; D is unresolved. Looked up from germline, CDR1 is MNHEY and CDR2 is SMNVEV (reference sequence). V lost 4 bases to trimming and J lost 4 bases, with 11 bases between them. This CDR3 region has 14 residues.

The chain joins TRBV28 to TRBJ2-1; 7 bases are shared with TRBD2. V shed 2 bases, J shed 7 bases, and the junction held 8 bases outside the gene matches. This CDR3 spans 15 amino acids. Germline V CDR1 and CDR2: MDHEN, SYDVKM. This chain's CDR3 is CASSLKGRALNEQFF. CDR3 bases: TGTGCCAGCAGTTTAAAAGGGAGGGCCTTAAATGAGCAGTTCTTC.

This clone was counted a single time. The rearrangement joins TRBV5-8 to TRBJ2-1; D possibly corresponds to TRBD1 (6 bases). Germline CDR1 reads SGHTS; CDR2 reads YDEGEE. Trimming removed 3 bases from V and 0 bases from J, with 19 bases in between. The length of the CDR3 is 18 residues. DNA of the CDR3: TGTGCCAGCAGCTCCCCCATAGGGGGTTGGAGCTCCTACAATGAGCAGTTCTTC. Protein product: CASSSPIGGWSSYNEQFF.

CDR3 bases: TGTGCCAGCAGTTTTGTTGGGGCGCTTAGCACAGATACGCAGTATTTT. It codes for CASSFVGALSTDTQYF. The chain couples TRBV27 to TRBJ2-3; tentative D call: TRBD1 (5 bases). The germline CDR1 and CDR2 sequences are MNHEY and SMNVEV (reference sequence). The V gene lost 3 bases and the J gene lost 0 bases, with 13 bases spanning the gap. The CDR3 length is 16 residues.

V is TRBV29-1 and J is TRBJ2-7, with TRBD2 matching 7 bases. The CDR3 spans 14 residues. After removal of 2 bases from V and 3 bases from J, the junction contained 7 bases not matched to a gene. Looked up from germline, CDR1 is SQVTM and CDR2 is ANQGSEA. In DNA, the CDR3 is TGCAGCGTTGAACGGTCGGGGGGTAGCTACGAGCAGTACTTC. Its protein is CSVERSGGSYEQYF.

V gene TRBV27 combines with J gene TRBJ2-7; 14 bases align to TRBD2. Trimming removed 4 bases from V and 6 bases from J; junction bases left unmatched: 2. The CDR3 totals 14 residues. Germline values: CDR1 MNHEY, CDR2 SMNVEV (reference sequence). The CDR3 region has the DNA TGTGCCAGCAGTTCCGGACTAGCGGGAGGCGAGCAGTACTTC. Its translation: CASSSGLAGGEQYF.

The chain uses TRBV4-1 and TRBJ2-3, with 8 nucleotides matching TRBD2. CDR1 MGHRA and CDR2 YSYEKL come from the germline V gene. The CDR3 contains 16 residues. The V and J ends lost 0 bases and 0 bases, in that order; junction bases with no gene match: 2. CDR3 DNA: TGCGCCAGCAGCCAAGAACTAGCGGACAGCACAGATACGCAGTATTTT. Amino acids: CASSQELADSTDTQYF.

V is TRBV30 and J is TRBJ2-1; no clear D gene. Trimming cost V 0 bases and J 9 bases, with 6 bases left between them. The CDR3 spans 11 residues. Per germline, CDR1 GTSNPN and CDR2 SVGIG (reference sequence). CDR3 loop: CAWSVRFEQFF. The CDR3 DNA reads as TGTGCCTGGAGTGTAAGGTTTGAGCAGTTCTTC.

V gene TRBV4-1 combines with J gene TRBJ2-7, with D perhaps assigned TRBD1 or TRBD2 (6 bases each). V shed 4 bases and J shed 3 bases, with 13 bases lying between them. The length of the CDR3 is 14 residues. The germline CDR1 and CDR2 sequences are MGHRA and YSYEKL. CDR3 protein: CASSLPGGSYEQYF. In nucleotides, the CDR3 is TGCGCCAGCAGCCTGCCCGGGGGCAGCTACGAGCAGTACTTC.

As DNA, the CDR3 is TGTGCCAGCAGTTTAGTACGGGCAGGAATCAACAATGAGCAGTTCTTC. Translation: CASSLVRAGINNEQFF. The rearrangement joins TRBV28 to TRBJ2-1, with D unclear. This CDR3 has 16 residues. V was shortened by 2 bases and J by 5 bases, with 16 bases between the two germline ends. Germline values: CDR1 MDHEN, CDR2 SYDVKM.

CDR3 amino acids: CASSPPFGREDYNEQFF. CDR3 DNA: TGTGCCAGCAGCCCGCCTTTCGGGCGGGAGGACTACAATGAGCAGTTCTTC. The chain employs TRBV7-6 and TRBJ2-1, with 8 bases that match TRBD2. The CDR3 runs to 17 residues. Germline V gene data show CDR1 as SGHVS and CDR2 as FNYEAQ. J gave up 3 bases and V 5 bases, and 12 bases lay outside the gene matches.

The chain recombines TRBV27 with TRBJ1-1; 8 bases fit TRBD1. From germline, CDR1 is MNHEY and CDR2 SMNVEV (reference sequence). The CDR3 totals 16 residues. The junction had 7 bases not matched to a gene; V was cut back by 3 bases and J by 1 base. Here the CDR3 reads CASSFSRGLANTEAFF. The CDR3 bases are TGTGCCAGCAGTTTTTCCAGGGGGCTCGCGAACACTGAAGCTTTCTTT.

The chain uses TRBV10-2 and TRBJ1-2, with D perhaps matching TRBD1 (5 bases). The V gene lost 3 bases and the J gene lost 7 bases, with 18 bases spanning the gap. Germline CDR1 reads WSHSY; CDR2 reads SAAADI. The CDR3 spans 15 residues. For the CDR3, the DNA is TGCGCCAGCAGTGACTACGGGGCTGGGCTTGGTGGCTACACCTTC. Amino acids: CASSDYGAGLGGYTF.

The chain combines TRBV19 with TRBJ1-1; the match to TRBD1 covers 7 bases. The CDR3 totals 14 residues. Per the germline V gene, CDR1 is LNHDA and CDR2 is SQIVND (reference sequence). Trimming at V came to 3 bases and at J to 1 base, leaving 2 bases not matched to a gene. The CDR3 nucleotides read TGTGCCAGTAGTATCAACAGGGGGAACACTGAAGCTTTCTTT. Translation gives CASSINRGNTEAFF.

V usage is TRBV7-8 and J usage is TRBJ2-5, with 8 positions matching TRBD1. CDR3 length equals 15 residues. Germline loops: CDR1 SGHVS, CDR2 FQNEAQ. The ends lost 4 bases at V and 1 base at J; junction bases unmatched: 5. The CDR3 region has the DNA TGTGCCAGCAGCTACCGGGACAGGAGCCAAGAGACCCAGTACTTC. Translation gives CASSYRDRSQETQYF.

The rearrangement uses TRBV27 and TRBJ2-1, with 9 bases fitting TRBD2. J was trimmed by 8 bases and V by 5 bases; bases with no gene match: 7. Germline V lookup: CDR1 MNHEY, CDR2 SMNVEV (reference sequence). This CDR3 comprises 14 residues. CDR3 bases: TGTGCCAGCAGTGAGACTAGCGGCGTCGATGAGCAGTTCTTC. Translation gives CASSETSGVDEQFF.

J is TRBJ2-7 and V is TRBV6-6; D may be TRBD2 (6 bases). The CDR3 is 16 amino acids. The V gene lost 6 bases and the J gene lost 7 bases, with 25 bases spanning the gap. Germline-derived CDR1 and CDR2 are MNHNY and SVGAGI (reference sequence). The CDR3 DNA sequence: TGTGCCAGCAGGGCCGGTGTTAGCGGAACTTACCTAGAGCAGTACTTC. It specifies CASRAGVSGTYLEQYF.

Details on this clone: The sample contains more than one DNA sequence encoding this CDR3. The chain links TRBV9 to TRBJ1-1; no firm D call. Per the germline V gene, CDR1 is SGDLS and CDR2 is YYNGEE. The V and J ends lost 0 bases and 1 base respectively, with 4 bases between them. The CDR3 extends over 13 amino acids. CDR3 residues: CASSVGSNTEAFF. Here the CDR3 DNA reads TGTGCCAGCAGCGTAGGCTCGAACACTGAAGCTTTCTTT.